This TCR beta chain was captured in a study of blood T cell repertoires in COVID-19. The germline CDR1 and CDR2 sequences are LNHDA and SQIVND (reference sequence). CDR3 length equals 17 residues. The germline V and J ends were trimmed by 1 base and 4 bases, with 16 bases remaining between them. Methods used by the authors: For nucleated cells, counts were estimated from reference gene primer amplification. Measured with immunoSEQ multiplex PCR; TCRdb has only the in-frame clones, and not every one. V, J and clone size derive from that table, while D and trimming were established from the DNA sequence. The sample consists of around 270,000 clones, 86% of them appearing once.

This TCR derives from a man aged 40-49 years who had recovered from COVID-19. The V call is TRBV19, the J call TRBJ2-2; maybe TRBD1 (6 bases). Material: peripheral blood. The CDR3 reads CASSIARGLRSTGELFF. The CDR3 DNA reads as TGTGCCAGTAGTATAGCCAGGGGCCTTCGGAGCACCGGGGAGCTGTTTTTT.